Included here is one TCR beta chain sequence, with context. Its antigen is unknown. A multiplex PCR was run with 60 Vbeta primers and 13 Jbeta primers. Profiled with immunoSEQ multiplex PCR; TCRdb holds only in-frame clones, not every one. The data hold more than 50,000 clones, with about 75% observed a single time. The sample belongs to a study of cytomegalovirus exposure and HLA in healthy donors. Study conclusions and caveats: The authors assumed roughly uniform sequencing depth across donors for presence/absence analyses. Some V segments (TRBV6-2 and TRBV6-3 among them) were excluded as indistinguishable. Available immune exposure information covered CMV serostatus only.

The CDR3 totals 16 residues. Germline V CDR1 and CDR2: LGHNA, YSLEER. After removal of 1 base from V and 3 bases from J, the junction contained 6 bases not matched to a gene. This clonotype originated in a woman aged 40 to 50 in good health and CMV-seropositive. Sequences were obtained from PBMCs. The chain links TRBV4-3 to TRBJ2-3; 8 positions match TRBD2. The CDR3 bases are TGCGCCAGCAGCCAAGGGCGGGGGGATGAGACAGATACGCAGTATTTT. The encoded protein is CASSQGRGDETDTQYF.